The 20 T cell receptor beta chains presented below share a single source sample, sequenced in a study of CD8+ T cells in alopecia areata (dated by TCRdb to 2017 to 2018). Libraries came from the immunoSEQ multiplex PCR assay. For TCR sequencing, RNA was extracted from every sample and reverse transcribed into cDNA to serve as template. TCRdb holds this immuneACCESS table with in-frame rearrangements only. Some clones are missing; in checked studies, unresolved V genes explain under half, and the rest has no known cause. The sample table records roughly 100,000 clones; about 60% of these occur just once. The ten largest clonotypes hold 8% to 10% of the sample. Specimen: CD4+ T cells sorted from blood. These receptors all come from a human donor in good health.

This chain joins TRBV29-1 and TRBJ2-1; 9 bases agree with TRBD2. Germline assignment: CDR1 SQVTM and CDR2 ANQGSEA. This CDR3 has 15 residues. With 4 bases clipped from V and 0 bases from J, the junction kept 4 bases outside the gene matches. The CDR3 nucleotides read TGCAGCGTTGCGCGGGGGGGCCGCTCCTACAATGAGCAGTTCTTC. This sequence encodes CSVARGGRSYNEQFF.

The CDR3 protein is CASRTGGADTQYF. DNA of the CDR3: TGTGCCAGCAGGACAGGGGGCGCAGATACGCAGTATTTT. The V and J genes are TRBV28 and TRBJ2-3; 10 positions agree with TRBD1. This CDR3 comprises 13 residues. J was trimmed by 4 bases and V by 6 bases; bases with no gene match: 1. The germline gives CDR1 MDHEN, CDR2 SYDVKM.

The CDR3 region has the DNA TGTGCCAGCAGTGACGGTGGGTGGGGTATCCAGTACTTC. Translation gives CASSDGGWGIQYF. This sequence joins TRBV6-1 and TRBJ2-5; D not resolved. Trimming took off 3 bases at V and 10 bases at J, with 15 bases between the two ends. Looked up from germline, CDR1 is MNHNS and CDR2 is SASEGT. The CDR3 is 13 residues long.

The CDR3 region has the DNA TGTGCCAGCAGCCTGGACATCCTCCCCCTCCACTTT. Translation gives CASSLDILPLHF. The chain uses TRBV7-2 and TRBJ1-6, with D perhaps TRBD1 (5 bases). Trimming shortened V by 5 bases and J by 13 bases, and 12 bases separated the two germline ends. The V gene's germline CDR1 is SGHTA and CDR2 FQGNSA. CDR3 length: 12 amino acids.

The chain uses TRBV5-1 and TRBJ2-2, with D uncertain. The germline V and J ends were trimmed by 1 base and 4 bases, with 8 bases remaining between them. This CDR3 region has 14 residues. Germline CDR1 and CDR2: SGHRS and YFSETQ. CDR3 sequence reads: CASSLTIPTGELFF. CDR3 sequence (DNA): TGCGCCAGCAGCTTGACAATACCCACCGGGGAGCTGTTTTTT.

This clone was seen only a few times. The gene calls are TRBV7-8 and TRBJ2-5; D ambiguous. V was cut by 1 base and J by 4 bases, with 7 bases left in between. The CDR3 contains 13 residues. Germline CDR1 reads SGHVS; CDR2 reads FQNEAQ. The CDR3 loop is CASSLGQSETQYF. The CDR3 DNA sequence: TGTGCCAGCAGCTTAGGGCAGTCAGAGACCCAGTACTTC.

The chain is built from TRBV30 and TRBJ2-2, with D unresolved. The V and J ends lost 2 bases and 6 bases respectively, with 7 bases between them. Germline CDR1 is GTSNPN and CDR2 is SVGIG (reference sequence). The CDR3 is made up of 12 amino acids. The CDR3 DNA reads as TGTGCCTGGAGTATAATGGCCGGGGAGCTGTTTTTT. Translation gives CAWSIMAGELFF.

This chain's CDR3 is CASSPPQGREQYF. The CDR3 nucleotides are TGTGCCAGCTCACCTCCCCAGGGGCGCGAGCAGTACTTC. The J gene is TRBJ2-7, the V gene TRBV18; maybe TRBD1 (6 bases). CDR3 length equals 13 residues. CDR1 is KGHSH and CDR2 is LQKENI in the germline V gene. V was shortened by 3 bases and J by 6 bases, with 12 bases between the two germline ends.

The chain joins TRBV5-1 to TRBJ2-5, with D unresolved. Trimming removed 4 bases from V and 1 base from J, with 5 bases in between. CDR1 is SGHRS and CDR2 is YFSETQ in the germline V gene. CDR3 length: 12 residues. CDR3 sequence: CASSHLQETQYF. The DNA of the CDR3 is TGCGCCAGCAGCCACCTCCAAGAGACCCAGTACTTC.

This clone was detected a few times. The genes are TRBV5-6 and TRBJ2-7, with 7 bases matching TRBD1. From germline, CDR1 is SGHDT and CDR2 YYEEEE. V trimming: 4 bases; J trimming: 4 bases; junction bases outside the gene matches: 2. There are 12 residues in the CDR3. Here the CDR3 DNA reads TGTGCCAGCAGCCGACAGGGTTACGAGCAGTACTTC. The encoded protein is CASSRQGYEQYF.

Only a few counts were recorded for this clone. This chain joins TRBV7-2 and TRBJ2-7; D remains unclear. CDR1 is SGHTA, CDR2 FQGNSA, per germline. This CDR3 spans 11 amino acids. The V end lost 5 bases, the J end lost 2 bases, and 4 bases lay between the germline ends. CDR3 DNA: TGTGCCAGCAGCAAAACCTACGAGCAGTACTTC. Encoded protein: CASSKTYEQYF.

The rearrangement links TRBV5-4 to TRBJ2-7, with D maybe TRBD1 (6 bases). Trimming took off 3 bases at V and 6 bases at J, with 13 bases between the two ends. The CDR3 extends over 13 amino acids. Germline assignment: CDR1 SGHNT and CDR2 YYREEE (reference sequence). The CDR3 DNA follows: TGTGCCAGCAGCTACCCGACAGGTCCCGAGCAGTACTTC. Its translation is CASSYPTGPEQYF.

Ten or more counts support this clone. The J gene is TRBJ2-3, the V gene TRBV4-2; tentatively, D is TRBD2 (6 bases). This CDR3 contains 15 residues. The germline CDR1 and CDR2 sequences are LGHNA and YNFKEQ. V was trimmed by 1 base and J by 3 bases, leaving 11 bases between them. CDR3 sequence: CASSQVGGGTDTQYF. In DNA form, the CDR3 reads TGTGCCAGCAGCCAAGTCGGGGGAGGAACAGATACGCAGTATTTT.

This clone was counted at least ten times. This chain links TRBV29-1 with TRBJ2-3; the D gene could be TRBD1 or TRBD2 (6 bases each). The germline V and J ends were trimmed by 4 bases and 4 bases, with 12 bases remaining between them. The CDR3 totals 13 residues. Germline V gene sequence: CDR1 SQVTM, CDR2 ANQGSEA. CDR3 in amino acids: CSVGGARSDTQYF. The CDR3 nucleotides read TGCAGCGTTGGGGGGGCCCGATCAGATACGCAGTATTTT.

The DNA of the CDR3 is TGTGCCACCAGCAGGCCGACAGACCTCCACAATGAAAAACTGTTTTTT. It is translated as CATSRPTDLHNEKLFF. The chain uses TRBV15 and TRBJ1-4; possible D gene TRBD1, 5 bases. V lost 3 bases to trimming and J lost 5 bases, with 16 bases between them. Germline loops: CDR1 LNHNV, CDR2 YYDKDF (reference sequence). The CDR3 is 16 amino acids. The whole variable domain, filled in from reference TRBV15 and TRBJ1-4, reads DAMVIQNPRYQVTQFGKPVTLSCSQTLNHNVMYWYQQKSSQAPKLLFHYYDKDFNNEADTPDNFQSRRPNTSFCFLDIRSPGLGDTAMYLCATSRPTDLHNEKLFFGSGTQLSVL.

This clone appeared a single time. This rearrangement joins TRBV18 to TRBJ1-1, with a possible D match to TRBD1 (6 bases). The CDR3 runs 14 residues. Germline V CDR1 and CDR2: KGHSH, LQKENI. Trimming cost V 3 bases and J 4 bases, with 12 bases left between them. The CDR3 DNA sequence: TGTGCCAGCTCACCGGACAGCCGCGGCACTGAAGCTTTCTTT. It translates to CASSPDSRGTEAFF.

This clone came up a few times. The DNA for the CDR3 is TGTGCCATCAGTGAGTCGAGGGCCCGGATGGGCATGAACACTGAAGCTTTCTTT. Translation gives CAISESRARMGMNTEAFF. This chain uses TRBV10-3 with TRBJ1-1; D not certain. V was clipped by 0 bases and J by 0 bases, with 17 bases between them. This CDR3 contains 18 residues. Germline V gives CDR1 ENHRY, CDR2 SYGVKD.

The gene calls are TRBV7-2 and TRBJ2-7; 9 bases align to TRBD2. Trimming at V came to 0 bases and at J to 2 bases, leaving 2 bases not matched to a gene. This CDR3 is 15 amino acids long. CDR1 and CDR2 from the germline V gene are SGHTA and FQGNSA. CDR3 amino acids: CASSLARGGTYEQYF. Here the CDR3 DNA reads TGTGCCAGCAGCTTAGCGCGGGGGGGCACCTACGAGCAGTACTTC.

The chain carries TRBV5-1 and TRBJ2-7, with D unresolved. Trimming pared 0 bases from V and 0 bases from J, leaving 7 bases between. Germline CDR1 SGHRS, CDR2 YFSETQ. The CDR3 is 14 residues long. CDR3 in DNA: TGCGCCAGCAGCTTGGACAGCGTCTCCTACGAGCAGTACTTC. It translates to CASSLDSVSYEQYF.

The sample holds one count of this clone. The rearrangement links TRBV2 to TRBJ2-5; possibly TRBD1 or TRBD2 for D (5 bases each). Trimming cost V 4 bases and J 5 bases, with 17 bases left between them. The CDR3 contains 15 residues. Germline V lookup: CDR1 SNHLY, CDR2 FYNNEI. The CDR3 coding sequence is TGTGCCAGCAGTGTCATGGGACCCGCCGGTGAGACCCAGTACTTC. Translated: CASSVMGPAGETQYF.